This T cell receptor beta chain stems from a study of shared T cell receptors in the human thymus. Assay: immunoSEQ multiplex PCR; the TCRdb copy retains only in-frame clones and omits some. The table lists over 650,000 clones, 80% to 90% of them singletons, with under 0.01% in the top ten. The V segment lost 5 bases and the J segment 6 bases; nucleotides outside the gene matches: 10. The germline CDR1 and CDR2 sequences are MNHNY and SVGAGI (reference sequence). CDR3 length: 15 amino acids. A further study also used this sample, focusing on human thymus T cells. Per that study: Corrective cardiac surgery supplied the resected thymus tissue. Gene usage (both V and J) appeared biased in thymic and blood repertoires.

The specimen sequenced was thymocytes. The source of this sequence is a boy under two years old with a congenital heart defect. This rearrangement joins TRBV6-6 to TRBJ2-1; 7 bases line up with TRBD2. CDR3 in DNA: TGTGCCAGCAGTAATGCCGGGACTACCAGCAATGAGCAGTTCTTC. This gives the protein CASSNAGTTSNEQFF.